These 5 T cell receptor beta chains were sequenced from one sample in a study of blood T cell repertoires in COVID-19. Sequenced by immunoSEQ multiplex PCR; TCRdb stores in-frame clones only, minus some. This table holds around 100,000 clones, roughly 86% found once. Source material: peripheral blood. These receptors came from a human donor with acute or convalescent COVID-19. The donor label of this sample is uncertain.

This clone has just one count. J is TRBJ1-2 and V is TRBV7-6; 7 nucleotides match TRBD1. CDR3 size: 14 residues. Germline CDR1 is SGHVS and CDR2 is FNYEAQ. V gave up 0 bases and J gave up 2 bases; unmatched junction bases: 0. The CDR3 reads CASSLATGNYGYTF. DNA for the CDR3: TGTGCCAGCAGCTTAGCGACAGGGAACTATGGCTACACCTTC.

The chain joins TRBV28 to TRBJ2-7; possible D gene TRBD1, 5 bases. This CDR3 contains 12 residues. The V end was cut by 5 bases, the J end by 4 bases, with 9 bases between. The germline gives CDR1 MDHEN, CDR2 SYDVKM. This CDR3 is CASSPQGYEQYF. CDR3 DNA: TGTGCCAGCAGTCCGCAGGGTTACGAGCAGTACTTC.

The gene calls are TRBV30 and TRBJ1-2; D uncertain. From germline, CDR1 is GTSNPN and CDR2 SVGIG (reference sequence). The V gene lost 0 bases and the J gene lost 4 bases, with 6 bases spanning the gap. The CDR3 length is 12 residues. DNA for the CDR3: TGTGCCTGGAGTGTTGGCCTCTATGGCTACACCTTC. Residues: CAWSVGLYGYTF.

The chain couples TRBV6-2 or TRBV6-3 to TRBJ1-2; 8 nucleotides line up with TRBD1. V shed 0 bases and J 2 bases; nucleotides not matched to a gene: 2. This CDR3 spans 15 amino acids. Germline-derived CDR1 and CDR2 are MNHEY and SVGEGT. This chain's CDR3 is CASSYSRQGNYGYTF. CDR3 DNA sequence: TGTGCCAGCAGTTACTCGAGACAGGGGAACTATGGCTACACCTTC.

The chain combines TRBV24-1 with TRBJ2-3, with 10 bases that match TRBD1. J lost 3 bases, V lost 7 bases, and 3 bases had no gene match. Per the germline V gene, CDR1 is KGHDR and CDR2 is SFDVKD. The CDR3 is 14 amino acids. Here the CDR3 DNA reads TGTGCCACCAGCCGGGACAGGGGTACAGATACGCAGTATTTT. Protein product: CATSRDRGTDTQYF.